This TCR beta chain was sequenced for a study of blood T cell repertoires in COVID-19. Overall study: Acute-phase and convalescent COVID-19 samples originated in the United States, Italy and Spain. The cDNA or gDNA used as material had been derived from T cells, B-cell-depleted T cells, or PBMCs.

The protocol was immunoSEQ multiplex PCR, while the TCRdb copy is restricted to in-frame clones and leaves out a portion. The table has about 260,000 clones, over 75% seen once. The CDR3 length is 14 residues. Germline trimming cut 5 bases from V and 3 bases from J; bases unmatched to any gene: 4. CDR1 is SEHNR, CDR2 FQNEAQ, per germline (reference sequence). The sequenced sample was peripheral blood. The genes are TRBV7-9 and TRBJ1-2, with 9 bases identical to TRBD1. The TCR originated in a human donor in a cohort sampled during active COVID-19. The CDR3 region is CASSKDRGYYGYTF. In nucleotides, the CDR3 is TGTGCCAGCAGCAAGGACAGGGGATACTATGGCTACACCTTC.